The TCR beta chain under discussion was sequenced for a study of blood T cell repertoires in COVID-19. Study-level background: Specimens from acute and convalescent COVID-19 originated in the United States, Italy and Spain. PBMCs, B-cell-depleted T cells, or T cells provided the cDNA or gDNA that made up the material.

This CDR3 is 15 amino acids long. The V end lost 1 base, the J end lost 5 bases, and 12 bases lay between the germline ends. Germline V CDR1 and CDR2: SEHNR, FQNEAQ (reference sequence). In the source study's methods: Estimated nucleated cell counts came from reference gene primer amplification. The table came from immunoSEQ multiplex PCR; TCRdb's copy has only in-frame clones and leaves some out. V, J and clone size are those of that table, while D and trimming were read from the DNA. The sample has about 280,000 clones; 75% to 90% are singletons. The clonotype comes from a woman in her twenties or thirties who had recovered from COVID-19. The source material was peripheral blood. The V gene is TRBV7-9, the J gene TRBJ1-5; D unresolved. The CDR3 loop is CASSLDDGWHQPQHF. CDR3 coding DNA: TGTGCCAGCAGCTTAGATGACGGGTGGCATCAGCCCCAGCATTTT.